A single sample is the source of the 12 T cell receptor beta chains below, sequenced in a study of T cells expressing NK-cell markers. For each CDR3 protein, TCRdb gives one entry from its re-call of the 5' RACE reads, without DNA. The sample totals about 400,000 distinct CDR3 sequences. The sample taken for sequencing was blood T cells: a sorted CD56 or NKG2C T cell subset, CD4+ or CD8+ T cells, or bulk PBMC T cells (not recorded which). Every receptor here comes from a woman in her fifties or sixties in good health.

The chain's CDR3 is CASSRRGLAANEIYNEQFF. The rearrangement joins TRBV14 to TRBJ2-1; TCRdb lists TRBD2, though no DNA is available to test this call. The CDR3 runs to 19 residues. Germline V gene data show CDR1 as SGHDN and CDR2 as FVKESK.

The rearrangement joins TRBV6-6 to TRBJ2-7; the TCRdb D gene call, TRBD1, has no DNA to confirm it. CDR1 and CDR2 (germline): MNHNY, SVGAGI (reference sequence). The CDR3 loop spans 14 amino acids. The CDR3 here is CASSPTGLVYEQYF.

CDR3 region: CASSSSGTRYNEQFF. The V gene is TRBV6-2 or TRBV6-3, the J gene TRBJ2-1; TCRdb picks TRBD1, but there is no DNA to check that call. This CDR3 region has 15 residues. Germline CDR1 MNHEY, CDR2 SVGEGT.

The V call is TRBV11-2, the J call TRBJ2-5; TCRdb reports TRBD1, a call that lacks DNA to check it against. Germline V gives CDR1 SGHAT, CDR2 FQNNGV. This CDR3 contains 16 residues. The CDR3 spells CASSLGSGGGLETQYF.

The gene calls are TRBV12-3 or TRBV12-4 and TRBJ2-2; the D call from TCRdb, TRBD1, cannot be confirmed without DNA. The CDR3 is made up of 14 amino acids. CDR3 sequence reads: CASRRQGPTGELFF.

J is TRBJ2-3 and V is TRBV5-1; TCRdb lists TRBD2, though no DNA is available to test this call. The length of the CDR3 is 17 residues. Germline V gene lookup returns CDR1 SGHRS and CDR2 YFSETQ. CDR3 sequence: CASSLGVGLAGPDTQYF.

V usage is TRBV20-1 and J usage is TRBJ2-5; TCRdb picks TRBD1, but there is no DNA to check that call. The CDR3 sequence is 14 residues long. Germline CDR1 is DFQATT and CDR2 is SNEGSKA (reference sequence). The CDR3 sequence: CSARGLGGQETQYF.

The chain links TRBV12-3 or TRBV12-4 to TRBJ1-1. The CDR3 has 15 amino acids. The CDR3 region is CASSLYGVGKTEAFF.

The chain is built from TRBV7-2 and TRBJ2-5; TCRdb outputs TRBD1, but without DNA this stays unchecked. Germline assignment: CDR1 SGHTA and CDR2 FQGNSA. The CDR3 length is 14 residues. The CDR3 sequence is CASSSPGFEETQYF. Drawing the rest from reference TRBV7-2 and TRBJ2-5, the complete variable domain is GAGVSQSPSNKVTEKGKDVELRCDPISGHTALYWYRQSLGQGLEFLIYFQGNSAPDKSGLPSDRFSAERTGGSVSTLTIQRTQQEDSAVYLCASSSPGFEETQYFGPGTRLLVL.

CDR3 sequence: CASSRDGRAGDEQFF. The V call is TRBV5-1, the J call TRBJ2-1; the D call from TCRdb, TRBD2, cannot be confirmed without DNA. The germline V gene encodes CDR1 SGHRS and CDR2 YFSETQ. The CDR3 consists of 15 residues. The whole variable domain, filled in from reference TRBV5-1 and TRBJ2-1, reads KAGVTQTPRYLIKTRGQQVTLSCSPISGHRSVSWYQQTPGQGLQFLFEYFSETQRNKGNFPGRFSGRQFSNSRSEMNVSTLELGDSALYLCASSRDGRAGDEQFFGPGTRLTVL.

This chain joins TRBV4-1 and TRBJ1-2; TCRdb reports TRBD1, a call that lacks DNA to check it against. The germline gives CDR1 MGHRA, CDR2 YSYEKL. This CDR3 spans 16 amino acids. The CDR3 is CASSQVTGSVSYGYTF.

This chain links TRBV15 with TRBJ1-4. Germline CDR1 reads LNHNV; CDR2 reads YYDKDF (reference sequence). The CDR3 is 15 amino acids. CDR3 amino acids: CATSIRRTTNEKLFF.